A single sample gave rise to the 6 T cell receptor beta chains below, sequenced in a study of early T cells in non-severe SARS-CoV-2 infection. One entry per CDR3 protein, called by TCRdb with MiXCR from the 5' RACE reads. The sample records about 22,000 distinct CDR3 sequences, 5% being singletons. The sample consisted of whole blood. The receptors were sampled from an adult who was a healthcare worker with PCR-confirmed SARS-CoV-2 infection or an uninfected control (not recorded which).

As regards this clonotype: A junction end diverges from the germline sequence, so it may reflect a read error. The rearrangement links TRBV14 to TRBJ1-4, with D uncertain. The length of the CDR3 is 12 residues. Germline CDR1 and CDR2: SGHDN and FVKESK. CDR3 region: CASSQDRSRREF. CDR3 in DNA: TGTGCCAGCAGCCAAGATCGTTCCCGCCGCGAGTTT.

This clonotype was seen repeatedly, ten times or more. This chain uses TRBV7-8 with TRBJ2-5; possible D gene TRBD1, 6 bases. V shed 3 bases and J shed 2 bases, with 19 bases lying between them. There are 17 residues in the CDR3. The germline gives CDR1 SGHVS, CDR2 FQNEAQ. The CDR3 loop is CASSFYRDTRYQETQYF. CDR3 DNA sequence: TGTGCCAGCAGCTTTTACAGGGATACTAGATATCAAGAGACCCAGTACTTC.

For this clonotype: This may be a read error: a much more frequent sequence differs by one nucleotide. Given the absence of the conserved phenylalanine or tryptophan at the CDR3 end, a read error is likely. The CDR3 region is CSARSPGTSGGGEQFI. CDR3 coding DNA: TGCAGTGCTAGATCCCCCGGGACTAGCGGGGGGGGTGAGCAGTTCATC. The chain joins TRBV20-1 to TRBJ2-1, with TRBD2 identical over 16 bases. The CDR3 has 16 residues. The junction had 7 bases not matched to a gene; V was cut back by 2 bases and J by 9 bases. Germline-derived CDR1 and CDR2 are DFQATT and SNEGSKA (reference sequence).

V gene TRBV27 combines with J gene TRBJ1-1, with 7 bases lining up with TRBD1. With V trimmed by 4 bases and J by 5 bases, 1 base remained unmatched. CDR3 size: 12 residues. From germline, CDR1 is MNHEY and CDR2 SMNVEV (reference sequence). This CDR3 reads CASSSTGTEAFF. The CDR3 nucleotides are TGTGCCAGCAGTTCGACAGGGACTGAAGCTTTCTTT.

The chain uses TRBV4-1 and TRBJ1-1; D is unclear. The CDR3 has 16 residues. Deletions cut 0 bases from V and 1 base from J, with 12 bases between. The germline V gene has CDR1 MGHRA and CDR2 YSYEKL. The CDR3 protein is CASSQDMGWGNTEAFF. The CDR3 nucleotides read TGCGCCAGCAGCCAAGATATGGGGTGGGGGAACACTGAAGCTTTCTTT.

This clonotype has at least ten counts. The gene calls are TRBV4-1 and TRBJ1-1; D not certain. V lost 3 bases to trimming and J lost 1 base, with 3 bases between them. The CDR3 length is 12 residues. Germline CDR1 MGHRA, CDR2 YSYEKL. CDR3 protein: CASSHGNTEAFF. CDR3 in DNA: TGCGCCAGCAGCCATGGGAACACTGAAGCTTTCTTT.